The 5 T cell receptor beta chains presented below share a single source sample, sequenced in a study of blood T cell repertoires in COVID-19. Here immunoSEQ multiplex PCR was the method, and the copy in TCRdb shows in-frame clones only, minus some. The sample records roughly 80,000 clones, 84% being singletons. Sample: peripheral blood. The receptors come from a man aged 50-59 years with acute or convalescent COVID-19.

CDR3 region: CASSLGLALSYNEQFF. In DNA form, the CDR3 reads TGTGCCAGCAGCTTGGGACTAGCGTTGTCCTACAATGAGCAGTTCTTC. The rearrangement joins TRBV7-2 to TRBJ2-1; the match to TRBD2 covers 10 bases. V dropped 3 bases and J dropped 1; count of bases not matched to a gene: 3. Germline CDR1 SGHTA, CDR2 FQGNSA. The CDR3 sequence is 16 residues long.

The chain recombines TRBV7-6 with TRBJ2-7; the match to TRBD1 covers 10 bases. This CDR3 contains 17 residues. Germline CDR1 is SGHVS and CDR2 is FNYEAQ. With 2 bases clipped from V and 6 bases from J, the junction kept 13 bases outside the gene matches. The CDR3 DNA is TGTGCCAGCAGCTTAAGGCAAGGACAGGGGGTTGGTTCCGAGCAGTACTTC. Translating it yields CASSLRQGQGVGSEQYF.

This clone was recorded a few times. The chain links TRBV24-1 to TRBJ2-3, with D possibly matching TRBD2 (6 bases). Looked up from germline, CDR1 is KGHDR and CDR2 is SFDVKD. CDR3 length: 14 residues. Trimming cost V 4 bases and J 5 bases, with 12 bases left between them. CDR3: CATSDPGTRDTQYF. CDR3 in DNA: TGTGCCACCAGTGACCCCGGGACTCGAGATACGCAGTATTTT.

The genes are TRBV27 and TRBJ1-1; 9 positions match TRBD1. The CDR3 spans 16 residues. Germline values: CDR1 MNHEY, CDR2 SMNVEV (reference sequence). Losses at the gene ends were 2 bases for V and 1 base for J; bases not matched to a gene: 5. The CDR3 bases are TGTGCCAGCAGTTTAACAGGGGGCTGGGCGAACACTGAAGCTTTCTTT. It translates to CASSLTGGWANTEAFF.

The rearrangement uses TRBV5-1 and TRBJ2-1; TRBD1 matches at 9 bases. The germline gives CDR1 SGHRS, CDR2 YFSETQ. J gave up 0 bases and V 4 bases, and 2 bases lay outside the gene matches. The CDR3 totals 15 residues. The CDR3 DNA reads as TGCGCCAGCAGCGTACAGGGGGCCTCCTACAATGAGCAGTTCTTC. Translation gives CASSVQGASYNEQFF. The full variable domain, in which reference TRBV5-1 and TRBJ2-1 provide the parts outside the CDR3, is KAGVTQTPRYLIKTRGQQVTLSCSPISGHRSVSWYQQTPGQGLQFLFEYFSETQRNKGNFPGRFSGRQFSNSRSEMNVSTLELGDSALYLCASSVQGASYNEQFFGPGTRLTVL.